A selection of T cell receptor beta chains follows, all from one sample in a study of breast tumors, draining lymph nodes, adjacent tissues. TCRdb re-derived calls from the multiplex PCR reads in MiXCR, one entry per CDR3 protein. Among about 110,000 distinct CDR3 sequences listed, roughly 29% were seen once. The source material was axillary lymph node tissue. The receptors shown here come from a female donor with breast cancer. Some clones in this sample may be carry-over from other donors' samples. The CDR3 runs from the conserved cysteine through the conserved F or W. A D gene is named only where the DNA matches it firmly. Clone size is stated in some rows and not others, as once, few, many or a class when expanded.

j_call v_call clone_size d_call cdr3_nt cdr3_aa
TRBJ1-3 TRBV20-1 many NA TGCAGTGTCCGGGGATCTGGAAACACCATATATTTT CSVRGSGNTIYF
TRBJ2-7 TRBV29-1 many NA TGCAGCGTTCGATTCGGGACGGCTCTTAGCGAGCAGTACTTC CSVRFGTALSEQYF
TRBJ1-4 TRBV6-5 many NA TGTGCCAGCAGCAACCCTGCAACTAATGAAAAACTGTTTTTT CASSNPATNEKLFF
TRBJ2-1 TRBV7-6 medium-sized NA TGTGCCAGCAGCTTGAACGCCTACAATGAGCAGTTCTTC CASSLNAYNEQFF
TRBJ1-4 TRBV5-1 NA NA TGCGCCAGCAGCCCTGGGGACACCCGGGGGAGGGAAAAACTGTTTTTT CASSPGDTRGREKLFF
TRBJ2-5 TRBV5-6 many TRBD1 TGTGCCAGCAGCCACCCACCGACAGGGGCTCAGGAGACCCAGTACTTC CASSHPPTGAQETQYF
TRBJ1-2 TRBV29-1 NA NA TGCAGCGTTGACCATGGGGGCTATGGCTACACCTTC CSVDHGGYGYTF
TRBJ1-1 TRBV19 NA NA TGTGCCAGTAGTATAGAGGAGGCGGCGAACACTGAAGCTTTCTTT CASSIEEAANTEAFF
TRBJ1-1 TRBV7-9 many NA TGTGCCAGCAGCCGCTCGGACAGGAACACTGAAGCTTTCTTT CASSRSDRNTEAFF
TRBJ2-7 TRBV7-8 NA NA TGTGCCAGCAGCTTAGCGCGTTTCAGCGGGCGGGCCTACGAGCAGTACTTC CASSLARFSGRAYEQYF
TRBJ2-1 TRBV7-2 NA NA TGTGCTAGCAGCCTTGGGGGGGCTTCCTACAATGAGCAGTTCTTC CASSLGGASYNEQFF
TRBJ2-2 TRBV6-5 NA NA TGTGCCAGCAGACAGGGACTCGGGGAGCTGTTTTTT CASRQGLGELFF
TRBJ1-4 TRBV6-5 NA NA TGTGCCAGCAGTCACGGGGGGAGGGGTAATGAAAAACTGTTTTTT CASSHGGRGNEKLFF
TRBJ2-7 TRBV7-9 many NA TGTGCCAGCAGACAGATTGGAGACCCCTACTCCTACGAGCAGTACTTC CASRQIGDPYSYEQYF
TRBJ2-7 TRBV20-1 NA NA TGCAGTGCTAGAGGGGACGGGACCGGCGAGCAGTACTTC CSARGDGTGEQYF
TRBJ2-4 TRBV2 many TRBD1 TGTGCCAGCAGTGATTGGACAGGGGAAGGTGGTGGCATTCAGTACTTC CASSDWTGEGGGIQYF
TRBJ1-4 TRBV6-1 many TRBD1 TGTGCCAGCAGTGAATCGGGACAGGGGTGGTCTAATGAAAAACTGTTTTTT CASSESGQGWSNEKLFF
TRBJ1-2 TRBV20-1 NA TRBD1 TGCAGTGCAGCGGGACAGCTAACCAACTATGGCTACACCTTC CSAAGQLTNYGYTF
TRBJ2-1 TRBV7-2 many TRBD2 TGTGCCAGCAGCTCACGGACTAGCGGGGGACCCTACAATGAGCAGTTCTTC CASSSRTSGGPYNEQFF
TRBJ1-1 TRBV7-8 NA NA TGTGCCAGCACCTCTTTTGGACAATCTGAAGCTTTCTTT CASTSFGQSEAFF
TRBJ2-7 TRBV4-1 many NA TGCGCCAGCAGCCAAGATCCAGCAGGGCCCAGCTCCTACGAGCAGTACTTC CASSQDPAGPSSYEQYF
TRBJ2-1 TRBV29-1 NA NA TGCAGCGTTCTTCAGGGGTCTAAGTTCTTC CSVLQGSKFF
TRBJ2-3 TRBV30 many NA TGTGCCTGGGGGGTAATTAGCACAGATACGCAGTATTTT CAWGVISTDTQYF
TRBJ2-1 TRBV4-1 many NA TGCGCCAGCAGCCAAGATGTGGGGGCGGGCGGGCAGTTCTTC CASSQDVGAGGQFF
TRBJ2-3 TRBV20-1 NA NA TGCAGTGCCACCCCTGGCCAGGGAGAAACAGATACGCAGTATTTT CSATPGQGETDTQYF
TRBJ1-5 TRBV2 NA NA TGTGCCAGCAGCTTACTAGCGGGAAACTACAATGAGCCCCAGCATTTT CASSLLAGNYNEPQHF
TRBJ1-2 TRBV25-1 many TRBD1 TGTGCCAGCAGCCCGTCCTCCCGGGACAGGGTCGCCGTAAACTATGGCTACACCTTC CASSPSSRDRVAVNYGYTF
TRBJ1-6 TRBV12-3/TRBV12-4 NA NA TGTGCCAGCAGTTACTCCGCCTCTTCTAGCGGGGCCTACCTCCACTTT CASSYSASSSGAYLHF
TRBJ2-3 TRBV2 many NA TGTGCCAGCAGTAAACAGGGCACAGATACGCAGTATTTT CASSKQGTDTQYF
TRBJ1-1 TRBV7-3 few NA TGTGCCAGCAGCTTAAGCGGGGGAGAAGCTTTCTTT CASSLSGGEAFF
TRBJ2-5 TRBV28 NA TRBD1 TGTGCCAGCAGCTTTCGCGGACAGGGGCGCGGGTTCTTGGCCCAGTACTTC CASSFRGQGRGFLAQYF
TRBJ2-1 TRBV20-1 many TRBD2 TGCAGTGCTGTCGAGCGGGGGAACTACAATGAGCAGTTCTTC CSAVERGNYNEQFF
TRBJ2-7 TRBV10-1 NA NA TGCGCCAGCAGCCTTAATATGGGACTGACCTACGAGCAGTACTTC CASSLNMGLTYEQYF
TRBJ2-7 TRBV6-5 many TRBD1 TGTGCCAGCAGACCCGGGACAGGGACCTACGAGCAGTACTTC CASRPGTGTYEQYF
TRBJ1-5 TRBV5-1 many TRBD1 TGCGCCAGCCGTACAGGGGCAAGTAGCAATCAGCCCCAGCATTTT CASRTGASSNQPQHF
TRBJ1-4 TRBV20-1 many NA TGCAGTGCTAGACTGTGGGACGGTGAAAAACTGTTTTTT CSARLWDGEKLFF
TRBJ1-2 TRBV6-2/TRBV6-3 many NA TGTGCCAGCAGTTTACAGGGTCCCTATGGCTACACCTTC CASSLQGPYGYTF
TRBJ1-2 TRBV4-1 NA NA TGCGCCAGCAGCCAAGATCTGGGTCTGGGGGAGACCACCTTC CASSQDLGLGETTF
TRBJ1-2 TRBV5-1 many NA TGCGCCAGCACCTTGGACCCTTACTATGGCTACACCTTC CASTLDPYYGYTF
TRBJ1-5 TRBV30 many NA TGTGCCTGGAGTGTACAACAGGGAGGCCAGCCCCAGCATTTT CAWSVQQGGQPQHF
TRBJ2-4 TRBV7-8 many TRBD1 TGTGCCAGCATGTCTGGACAGGACCTTTGGGGCATTCAGTACTTC CASMSGQDLWGIQYF
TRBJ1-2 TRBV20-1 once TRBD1 TGCAGTGCTCGGACAGGGGGCGATGGCTACACCTTC CSARTGGDGYTF
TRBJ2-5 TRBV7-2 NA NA TGTGCCAGCAGCTTGGACGCCGGGGAGACCCAGTACTTC CASSLDAGETQYF
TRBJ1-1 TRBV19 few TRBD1 TGTGCCAGTAGTATAGGCCAGGGGGCTGAAGCTTTCTTT CASSIGQGAEAFF
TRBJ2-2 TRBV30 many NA TGTGCCTGGAGTGTACAAGTCGGAGGGGAGCTGTTTTTT CAWSVQVGGELFF
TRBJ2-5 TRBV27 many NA TGTGCCAGCAGTTATTCTATCTTAGGGGGGGAGACCCAGTACTTC CASSYSILGGETQYF